The entry below describes one TCR beta chain. Its target is unknown. Production of TCR beta cDNA used roughly 480 ng total RNA together with a constant-region primer. Amplification in three nested multiplex PCR rounds with slightly modified ARM-PCR gave rise to TCR beta libraries. Amplification in the first two PCR rounds was performed using TRBV1-TRBV30 forward primers and a C-beta reverse primer for roughly 9 cycles each. TCRdb called the multiplex PCR reads again in MiXCR, with one record for every CDR3 protein. The data hold around 120,000 distinct CDR3 sequences, with less than 75% observed a single time. The data derive from a study of tumor-infiltrating lymphocytes in primary liver carcinoma. Overall study: Samples gave roughly 3.65 to 8 million productive TCRbeta reads, similar across tissue types. Whole-study findings and limits: Between tumor regions, pairs overlapped more than tumor-adjacent and tumor-blood pairs did.

Co-extracted RNA and DNA came from roughly 21-30 mg of unsorted bulk tissue. Infection with HBV was chronic in patients; they were treatment-naive. Germline lookup yields CDR1 SGHNT and CDR2 YYREEE (reference sequence). The CDR3 is 18 amino acids. J lost 6 bases, V lost 0 bases, and 16 bases had no gene match. The sample was tumor-adjacent normal liver tissue. This sequence was found in a woman aged 55-69 years with primary liver carcinoma and hepatitis B virus infection. The chain couples TRBV5-4 to TRBJ2-3; 7 nucleotides match TRBD2. The CDR3 is CASSLASSGKSSADTQYF. DNA for the CDR3: TGTGCCAGCAGCTTGGCGTCTAGCGGAAAATCTAGCGCTGATACGCAGTATTTT.